The clone carrying this T cell receptor beta chain was seen more than once but under ten times. Its antigen is not known. The germline CDR1 and CDR2 sequences are SGHRS and YFSETQ. V was pared by 4 bases and J by 1 base, with 10 bases between. The CDR3 has 14 amino acids. Since all of the isolated RNA was reverse transcribed, expressed TCRB transcripts were what got sequenced. Assay: immunoSEQ multiplex PCR; the TCRdb copy retains only in-frame clones and omits some. The profile shows roughly 450,000 clones, roughly 14% of them singletons. The sample originates from a study of beta chain features in type 1 diabetes. Findings and limits, study-wide: Sampled from patients, naive, central memory and Treg TCRB repertoires appeared more similar than those sampled from healthy donors.

The chain employs TRBV5-1 and TRBJ2-3; D may be TRBD2 (6 bases). The sample taken for sequencing was naive CD4+ T cells from blood. The TCR sequence derives from a young man in good health. CDR3 sequence: CASSRDFGTDTQYF. CDR3 in DNA: TGCGCCAGCAGCCGGGACTTTGGCACAGATACGCAGTATTTT.